The TCR beta chain described here comes from a study of cytomegalovirus exposure and HLA in healthy donors. Overall study results and limits: Clusters of TCRs from the first cohort tended to co-occur in the roughly 120 validation repertoires (as a later analysis found). Rarity characterized most TCR sequences, yet some public TCRs appeared in many donors. The authors listed some 160 TCR beta chains as cytomegalovirus-associated.

The CDR3 is 15 amino acids. Trimming removed 4 bases at V and 1 base at J, with 12 bases between. CDR1 and CDR2 from the germline V gene are MDHEN and SYDVKM. The roughly 120-subject validation cohort, separate from the approximately 670-subject first cohort, included the donors. As to this clone: Its target is unknown.

The method was immunoSEQ multiplex PCR; TCRdb's version includes in-frame clones alone and lacks a portion of them. This table has about 100,000 clones, approximately 96% appearing once. The sequencing input was PBMCs. This chain joins TRBV28 and TRBJ2-3, with D tentatively TRBD1 (5 bases). The sequence derives from a woman under 30 in good health and CMV-seronegative. CDR3 amino acids: CASSSRGGGTDTQYF. For the CDR3, the DNA is TGTGCCAGCAGTTCTAGGGGCGGCGGCACAGATACGCAGTATTTT.